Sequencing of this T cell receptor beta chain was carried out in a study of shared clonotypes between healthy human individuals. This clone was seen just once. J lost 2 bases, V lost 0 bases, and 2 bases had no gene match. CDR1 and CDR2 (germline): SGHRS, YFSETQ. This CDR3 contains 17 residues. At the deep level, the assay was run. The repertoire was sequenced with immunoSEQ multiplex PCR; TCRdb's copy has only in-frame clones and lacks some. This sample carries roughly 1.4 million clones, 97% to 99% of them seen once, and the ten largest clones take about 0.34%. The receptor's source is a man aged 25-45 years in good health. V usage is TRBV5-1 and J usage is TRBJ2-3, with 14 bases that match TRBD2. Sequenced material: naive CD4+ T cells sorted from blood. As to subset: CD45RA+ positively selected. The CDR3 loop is CASSLGLAGGPTDTQYF. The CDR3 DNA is TGCGCCAGCAGCTTGGGACTAGCGGGAGGGCCCACAGATACGCAGTATTTT.